These 28 T cell receptor beta chains were sequenced from one sample in a study of regulatory T cells in long-lasting Graves disease. Building of the TCR beta libraries involved iRepertoire HTBI primers and Arm-PCR of CDR3 regions. Each CDR3 protein is one row after TCRdb ran MiXCR on the multiplex PCR reads. The sample lists roughly 410,000 distinct CDR3 sequences, about 15% occurring once. The time point was: newly diagnosed GD, antithyroid drugs for less than 3 months. The TCR library was made from RNA that had been extracted from PBMCs in TRIzol. The sample was also linked to a second study, of T cells in Graves' hyperthyroidism and ophthalmopathy.

The sample here was peripheral blood mononuclear cells (PBMCs), taken at new diagnosis, from a patient treated with antithyroid drugs. The receptor source for this set is a woman in her thirties or forties with Graves disease.

This clonotype was counted many times. The V call is TRBV27, the J call TRBJ2-3, with D tentatively TRBD2 (6 bases). The germline V gene has CDR1 MNHEY and CDR2 SMNVEV (reference sequence). Trimming took off 0 bases at V and 4 bases at J, with 8 bases between the two ends. The CDR3 is 14 residues long. The DNA of the CDR3 is TGTGCCAGCAGTTTATCACTAGCCTCAGATACGCAGTATTTT. As protein: CASSLSLASDTQYF.

Points on this clonotype: The likely explanation is a read error, given a far larger clone one base away. V and J are TRBV2 and TRBJ2-1; D is possibly TRBD2 (6 bases). Matching the DNA end better, TRBJ2-5 makes the J call doubtful. Looked up from germline, CDR1 is SNHLY and CDR2 is FYNNEI. The CDR3 has 15 residues. The chain's CDR3 is CAGRAGTRARETQYF. The DNA of the CDR3 is TGTGCCGGCAGGGCGGGGACGCGAGCAAGGGAGACCCAGTACTTC.

To note about this clonotype: A read error may account for a junction end that differs from germline. V usage is TRBV2 and J usage is TRBJ1-2; maybe TRBD1 (5 bases). The CDR3 contains 11 residues. Germline V gene sequence: CDR1 SNHLY, CDR2 FYNNEI. The CDR3 nucleotides are TGTGCCGGCAGTCCCGGGACTGGTTACACCTTC. Translated, it gives CAGSPGTGYTF. The full variable domain, completed using reference TRBV2 and TRBJ1-2, is EPEVTQTPSHQVTQMGQEVILRCVPISNHLYFYWYRQILGQKVEFLVSFYNNEISEKSEIFDDQFSVERPDGSNFTLKIRSTKLEDSAMYFCAGSPGTGYTFGSGTRLTVV.

The J gene is TRBJ1-1, the V gene TRBV4-3, with a possible D match to TRBD1 (5 bases). Trimming pared 3 bases from V and 4 bases from J, leaving 18 bases between. Germline CDR1 reads LGHNA; CDR2 reads YSLEER. The CDR3 contains 16 residues. DNA of the CDR3: TGCGCCAGCAGCCAGCTTCGAACGGGGCCGCTCACTGAAGCTTTCTTT. Translated: CASSQLRTGPLTEAFF.

The V call is TRBV28, the J call TRBJ2-1; 10 bases align to TRBD2. Germline V gene data show CDR1 as MDHEN and CDR2 as SYDVKM. The junction had 12 bases not matched to a gene; V was cut back by 6 bases and J by 7 bases. The CDR3 spans 16 residues. CDR3 residues: CASRSTGTSVTNEQFF. The CDR3 region has the DNA TGTGCCAGCAGATCTACCGGGACTAGCGTGACTAATGAGCAGTTCTTC. Variable domain in full (rest from reference TRBV28 and TRBJ2-1): DVKVTQSSRYLVKRTGEKVFLECVQDMDHENMFWYRQDPGLGLRLIYFSYDVKMKEKGDIPEGYSVSREKKERFSLILESASTNQTSMYLCASRSTGTSVTNEQFFGPGTRLTVL.

This clonotype was picked up many times. Sequence at one end of the junction differs from germline and may be a read error. V is TRBV11-3 and J is TRBJ2-1; weak D call: TRBD2 (6 bases). The CDR3 has 15 residues. Germline V gene sequence: CDR1 SGHNT, CDR2 YENEEA. The CDR3 nucleotides are TGTGCCAGCAGTTTAGCCGGGAGCAGCTACAATGAGCAGTTCTTC. Translation gives CASSLAGSSYNEQFF.

The chain uses TRBV5-1 and TRBJ2-3; D gene uncertain. CDR3 size: 13 residues. V was trimmed by 5 bases and J by 4 bases, leaving 11 bases between them. The germline CDR1 and CDR2 sequences are SGHRS and YFSETQ. The CDR3 DNA reads TGCGCCAGCAGTGTCGGGTTGGCAGATACGCAGTATTTT. As protein: CASSVGLADTQYF.

This chain uses TRBV5-4 with TRBJ2-7, with 7 bases lining up with TRBD2. Trimming at V came to 0 bases and at J to 6 bases, leaving 3 bases not matched to a gene. The CDR3 has 13 amino acids. Germline V gene sequence: CDR1 SGHNT, CDR2 YYREEE (reference sequence). This chain's CDR3 is CASSLETSLEQYF. The CDR3 region has the DNA TGTGCCAGCAGCTTGGAGACTAGCCTCGAGCAGTACTTC.

This clonotype was seen ten or more times. The J gene is TRBJ2-3, the V gene TRBV11-2; 7 bases are shared with TRBD1. The CDR3 runs 15 residues. Germline V lookup: CDR1 SGHAT, CDR2 FQNNGV. The V and J ends lost 1 base and 8 bases, in that order; junction bases with no gene match: 9. CDR3 sequence: CASSLGLDRSFTQYF. DNA of the CDR3: TGTGCCAGCAGCTTAGGGCTGGACAGGTCTTTTACGCAGTATTTT.

The table lists this clonotype with many counts. The V gene is TRBV5-1, the J gene TRBJ2-3; 8 nucleotides align to TRBD2. J lost 6 bases, V lost 4 bases, and 7 bases had no gene match. This CDR3 spans 14 amino acids. Germline-derived CDR1 and CDR2 are SGHRS and YFSETQ. The CDR3 DNA reads as TGCGCCAGCAGCGTCTCTAGCGGGTTGGATACGCAGTATTTT. Amino acid sequence: CASSVSSGLDTQYF.

This clonotype was seen many times. The V gene is TRBV29-1, the J gene TRBJ2-7; either TRBD1 or TRBD2 may supply D (5 bases each). This CDR3 contains 12 residues. Trimming shortened V by 3 bases and J by 6 bases, and 12 bases separated the two germline ends. Germline loops: CDR1 SQVTM, CDR2 ANQGSEA. Here the CDR3 reads CSVDGGLGEQYF. The CDR3 coding sequence is TGCAGCGTTGATGGGGGTCTAGGCGAGCAGTACTTC.

Turning to this clonotype: A much more abundant neighbour one base away suggests this may be a read error. The V call is TRBV6-5, the J call TRBJ2-5, with unresolved D. The germline CDR1 and CDR2 sequences are MNHEY and SVGAGI. The CDR3 runs to 15 residues. The CDR3 reads CASSYNVENQGTQYF. CDR3 sequence (DNA): TGTGCCAGCAGTTACAATGTCGAGAACCAAGGGACCCAGTACTTC.

The table lists this clonotype with many counts. The chain combines TRBV27 with TRBJ1-2, with a weak D call TRBD1 (5 bases). The CDR3 is 14 amino acids. Between the trimmed V and J ends, which lost 5 bases and 4 bases, there was a span of 14 bases. The germline gives CDR1 MNHEY, CDR2 SMNVEV (reference sequence). The CDR3 DNA reads TGTGCCAGCAGTCCTAGGGGCGTAGTCTATGGCTACACCTTC. Residues: CASSPRGVVYGYTF.

Ten or more counts support this clonotype. The rearrangement links TRBV7-2 to TRBJ2-5, with TRBD2 identical over 7 bases. The germline V gene encodes CDR1 SGHTA and CDR2 FQGNSA. This CDR3 has 14 residues. V shed 5 bases, J shed 5 bases, and the junction held 8 bases outside the gene matches. As DNA, the CDR3 is TGTGCCAGCAGCGCCATCGCGGGAGTTGAGACCCAGTACTTC. Its translation is CASSAIAGVETQYF.

This clonotype has ten or more counts. CDR3 region: CASSLHQGGYTF. The CDR3 DNA reads as TGCGCCAGCAGCTTGCACCAGGGTGGCTACACCTTC. The chain employs TRBV5-1 and TRBJ1-2; D may be TRBD1 (5 bases). In germline, CDR1 is SGHRS, CDR2 YFSETQ. Between the trimmed V and J ends, which lost 1 base and 7 bases, there was a span of 8 bases. The CDR3 sequence is 12 residues long.

Many counts were recorded for this clonotype. V gene TRBV2 combines with J gene TRBJ2-1; the D gene is possibly TRBD1 (6 bases). V lost 6 bases and J 7 bases, leaving 19 bases between the germline ends. The CDR3 contains 15 residues. Germline CDR1 reads SNHLY; CDR2 reads FYNNEI. The CDR3 sequence: CASRGRRGSRNEQFF. The CDR3, as DNA: TGTGCCAGCAGAGGCCGCAGGGGCAGTAGGAATGAGCAGTTCTTC.

V gene TRBV4-3 combines with J gene TRBJ1-1; TRBD1 aligns across 7 bases. Per germline, CDR1 LGHNA and CDR2 YSLEER. V was pared by 0 bases and J by 0 bases, with 4 bases of the junction left unmatched. The CDR3 sequence is 16 residues long. CDR3 DNA: TGCGCCAGCAGCCAAGATCGGGACAGAATGAACACTGAAGCTTTCTTT. Translating it yields CASSQDRDRMNTEAFF.

This clonotype was seen ten or more times. The chain has TRBV27 and TRBJ2-1; TRBD2 aligns across 11 bases. Unmatched junction bases numbered 8, after V lost 7 bases and J lost 9 bases. The CDR3 covers 14 residues. The germline CDR1 and CDR2 sequences are MNHEY and SMNVEV (reference sequence). The CDR3 bases are TGTGCCAGCAATAGCGGGAGGGCCGGGACTGAGCAGTTCTTC. Protein sequence: CASNSGRAGTEQFF.

This clonotype came up a few times. This chain links TRBV9 with TRBJ2-3, with 8 bases fitting TRBD2. Germline V gives CDR1 SGDLS, CDR2 YYNGEE. V trimming: 2 bases; J trimming: 6 bases; junction bases outside the gene matches: 14. The CDR3 is 17 amino acids. CDR3 nucleotide sequence: TGTGCCAGCAGCGTGGAAGGAGCGGGAGTGCCATGGGATACGCAGTATTTT. Translation gives CASSVEGAGVPWDTQYF.

This chain links TRBV7-6 with TRBJ2-5; TRBD1 matches at 8 bases. Germline V lookup: CDR1 SGHVS, CDR2 FNYEAQ. There are 14 residues in the CDR3. V was clipped by 7 bases and J by 2 bases; unmatched bases: 6. The CDR3 DNA is TGTGCCAGCACCCCGTGGACAGGGCAAGAGACCCAGTACTTC. This codes for CASTPWTGQETQYF.

This clonotype was detected ten times or more. The chain is built from TRBV5-4 and TRBJ2-5; 8 positions agree with TRBD1. V dropped 0 bases and J dropped 1; count of bases not matched to a gene: 2. Germline V CDR1 and CDR2: SGHNT, YYREEE (reference sequence). The CDR3 sequence is 15 residues long. DNA of the CDR3: TGTGCCAGCAGCTTGGGGACAGGGTCCCAAGAGACCCAGTACTTC. This encodes CASSLGTGSQETQYF.

This clonotype has more than one count but fewer than ten. CDR3 bases: TGTGCCAGTAGTATTGGGGACACCACCTACGAGCAGTACTTC. It specifies CASSIGDTTYEQYF. The V call is TRBV19, the J call TRBJ2-7; weak D call: TRBD1 (6 bases). The CDR3 is 14 residues long. Germline CDR1 LNHDA, CDR2 SQIVND (reference sequence). Deletions cut 3 bases from V and 2 bases from J, with 11 bases between.

Here the CDR3 DNA reads TGTGCCACCAGTGATAGCCGGGACGAACTCTACGAGCAGTACTTC. It translates to CATSDSRDELYEQYF. The chain links TRBV24-1 to TRBJ2-7; D possibly uses TRBD1 or TRBD2 (5 bases each). Per germline, CDR1 KGHDR and CDR2 SFDVKD. The CDR3 has 15 amino acids. V was clipped by 3 bases and J by 3 bases, with 14 bases between them.

This clonotype was seen at least ten times. The V and J genes are TRBV28 and TRBJ2-5, with TRBD1 identical over 7 bases. Germline trimming cut 8 bases from V and 1 base from J; bases unmatched to any gene: 13. The CDR3 consists of 16 residues. Per the germline V gene, CDR1 is MDHEN and CDR2 is SYDVKM. CDR3: CASGKFQRDSQETQYF. CDR3 bases: TGTGCCAGCGGAAAGTTTCAACGGGACAGCCAAGAGACCCAGTACTTC.

This clonotype was seen only a few times. This chain uses TRBV9 with TRBJ1-3; no firm D call. The CDR3 spans 14 residues. The ends were cut back, 3 bases at V and 0 bases at J, with 7 bases in the middle. Per the germline V gene, CDR1 is SGDLS and CDR2 is YYNGEE. The CDR3 sequence is CASSEQSSGNTIYF. In DNA form, the CDR3 reads TGTGCCAGCAGCGAACAGAGCTCTGGAAACACCATATATTTT.

The chain uses TRBV6-1 and TRBJ1-6; TRBD1 agrees at 10 bases. V trimming: 6 bases; J trimming: 8 bases; junction bases outside the gene matches: 7. CDR1 is MNHNS, CDR2 SASEGT, per germline. This CDR3 is built from 15 residues. Here the CDR3 DNA reads TGTGCCAGCAGACTAGGACAGGGGGTAGATTCACCCCTCCACTTT. Protein sequence: CASRLGQGVDSPLHF.

This clonotype occurred many times. The chain is built from TRBV28 and TRBJ1-6; TRBD1 matches at 8 bases. V trimming: 5 bases; J trimming: 5 bases; junction bases outside the gene matches: 5. The CDR3 extends over 15 amino acids. Looked up from germline, CDR1 is MDHEN and CDR2 is SYDVKM. CDR3 bases: TGTGCCAGCAGTCCAGGGGGCAAGAATAATTCACCCCTCCACTTT. Protein sequence: CASSPGGKNNSPLHF.

This clonotype was seen at least ten times. This sequence joins TRBV12-3 or TRBV12-4 and TRBJ1-4; D remains unclear. V was pared by 1 base and J by 2 bases, with 5 bases between. This CDR3 is built from 14 residues. CDR3 bases: TGTGCCAGCAGTTTAGGGTTCACTAATGAAAAACTGTTTTTT. Its translation is CASSLGFTNEKLFF.